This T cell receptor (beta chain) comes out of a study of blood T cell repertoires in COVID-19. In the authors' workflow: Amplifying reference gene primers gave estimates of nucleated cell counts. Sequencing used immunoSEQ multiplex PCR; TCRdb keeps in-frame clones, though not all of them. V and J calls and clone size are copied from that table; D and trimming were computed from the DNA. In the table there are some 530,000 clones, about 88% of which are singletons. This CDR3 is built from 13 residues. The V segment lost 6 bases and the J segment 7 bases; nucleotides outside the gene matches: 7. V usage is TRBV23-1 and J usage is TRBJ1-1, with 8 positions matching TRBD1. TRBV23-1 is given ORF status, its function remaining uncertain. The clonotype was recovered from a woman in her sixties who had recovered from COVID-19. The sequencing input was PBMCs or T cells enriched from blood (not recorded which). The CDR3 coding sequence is TGCGCCAGCAGCCCCGGACAGGGAATTGAAGCTTTCTTT. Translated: CASSPGQGIEAFF.